Shown below are 6 T cell receptor beta chains from a single sample sequenced in a study of blood T cell repertoires in COVID-19. Data came from immunoSEQ multiplex PCR; TCRdb stores just in-frame clones and leaves some out. The sample records fewer than 350,000 clones, roughly 90% being singletons. The source material was peripheral blood. The receptors stem from a woman aged 25 to 39 with COVID-19, enrolled during active disease.

The chain combines TRBV29-1 with TRBJ2-5; possible D gene TRBD2, 6 bases. Trimming shortened V by 7 bases and J by 4 bases, and 13 bases separated the two germline ends. Germline lookup yields CDR1 SQVTM and CDR2 ANQGSEA. This CDR3 is built from 12 residues. The CDR3 here is CSGLQGGETQYF. The CDR3 DNA reads TGCAGCGGTCTTCAGGGAGGAGAGACCCAGTACTTC.

This clone was found a few times. The rearrangement joins TRBV18 to TRBJ1-1; D unclear. Trimming left V 6 bases short and J 0 bases short, with 17 bases between. This CDR3 comprises 16 residues. Germline CDR1 reads KGHSH; CDR2 reads LQKENI. CDR3 in amino acids: CASSPSQMPMNTEAFF. DNA of the CDR3: TGTGCCAGCTCCCCTTCACAGATGCCTATGAACACTGAAGCTTTCTTT.

V is TRBV9 and J is TRBJ2-2, with a weak D call TRBD2 (6 bases). V lost 1 base to trimming and J lost 1 base, with 14 bases between them. The CDR3 extends over 17 amino acids. Germline loops: CDR1 SGDLS, CDR2 YYNGEE. In DNA, the CDR3 is TGTGCCAGCAGCGTATCCCCGCTAGCGAGGAACACCGGGGAGCTGTTTTTT. Translated: CASSVSPLARNTGELFF.

The rearrangement joins TRBV20-1 to TRBJ1-1; D gene uncertain. V lost 3 bases to trimming and J lost 4 bases, with 12 bases between them. Germline assignment: CDR1 DFQATT and CDR2 SNEGSKA (reference sequence). The CDR3 spans 13 residues. CDR3 protein: CSASYHGGTEAFF. In nucleotides, the CDR3 is TGCAGTGCTAGTTATCATGGCGGCACTGAAGCTTTCTTT.

The genes are TRBV6-5 and TRBJ2-1, with 7 bases matching TRBD1. The ends lost 5 bases at V and 5 bases at J; junction bases unmatched: 9. Germline V lookup: CDR1 MNHEY, CDR2 SVGAGI. CDR3 length: 15 amino acids. CDR3 nucleotides: TGTGCCAGCAGTCCCAGACAGGGCAGAAACAATGAGCAGTTCTTC. The encoded protein is CASSPRQGRNNEQFF.

The chain joins TRBV27 to TRBJ1-2, with D perhaps TRBD1 (5 bases). The germline gives CDR1 MNHEY, CDR2 SMNVEV (reference sequence). Trimming took off 3 bases at V and 6 bases at J, with 11 bases between the two ends. CDR3 length equals 13 residues. CDR3 sequence reads: CASSFAGRNGYTF. CDR3 DNA sequence: TGTGCCAGCAGTTTTGCAGGGAGGAATGGCTACACCTTC.